The TCR beta chain described here comes from a study of shared clonotypes between healthy human individuals. Donors comprised healthy HIV-negative adults lacking recent acute infections or vaccinations. The data were produced by immunoSEQ multiplex PCR, yet TCRdb's version contains in-frame clones alone and is incomplete. The sample consists of some 900,000 clones, more than 75% of them appearing once. The germline gives CDR1 SGHTA, CDR2 FQGTGA. CDR3 length: 14 residues. J was trimmed by 10 bases and V by 0 bases; bases with no gene match: 1. This sequence originates from a man between 18 and 29 years old in good health. The sequenced material came from memory CD4+ T cells sorted from blood. Subset described: CD45RA-negative fraction. The chain combines TRBV7-3 with TRBJ2-3, with 13 bases matching TRBD2. The CDR3 DNA reads TGTGCCAGCAGCTTAACGGGGACTAGCGGGGCGCAGTATTTT. Its protein product is CASSLTGTSGAQYF.